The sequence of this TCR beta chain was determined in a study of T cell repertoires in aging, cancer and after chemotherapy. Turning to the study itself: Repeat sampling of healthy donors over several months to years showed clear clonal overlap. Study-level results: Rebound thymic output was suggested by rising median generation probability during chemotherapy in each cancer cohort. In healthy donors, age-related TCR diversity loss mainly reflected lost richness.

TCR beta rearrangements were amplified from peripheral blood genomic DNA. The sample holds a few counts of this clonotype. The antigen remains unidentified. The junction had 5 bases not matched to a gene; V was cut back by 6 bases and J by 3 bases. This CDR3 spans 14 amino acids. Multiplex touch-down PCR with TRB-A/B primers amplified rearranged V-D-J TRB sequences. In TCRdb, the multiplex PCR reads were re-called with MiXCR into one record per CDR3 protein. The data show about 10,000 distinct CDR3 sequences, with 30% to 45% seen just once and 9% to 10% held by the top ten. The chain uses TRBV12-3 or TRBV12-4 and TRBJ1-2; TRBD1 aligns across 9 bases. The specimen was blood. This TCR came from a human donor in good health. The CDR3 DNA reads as TGTGCCAGCAGCTCACAGGGGGCCCACTATGGCTACACCTTC. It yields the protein CASSSQGAHYGYTF.